This T cell receptor (beta chain) was sequenced in a study of blood T cells in healthy people across ages. Alongside a J-beta primer mix, a sample-barcoded 5' primer served in a second PCR lasting about 7 to 11 cycles. TCRdb itself ran the 5' RACE reads through MiXCR, one entry per CDR3 protein. Altogether about 640,000 distinct CDR3 sequences are present, roughly 50% being singletons, with the ten largest covering over 30%. This clonotype came up a few times. Germline assignment: CDR1 LGHDT and CDR2 YNNKEL (reference sequence). The CDR3 is made up of 18 amino acids. V shed 5 bases, J shed 0 bases, and the junction held 3 bases outside the gene matches.

Sequencing used blood. This chain connects TRBV3-1 to TRBJ2-6, with TRBD2 matching over 14 bases. The sequence derives from a man in his fifties or sixties in good health. The CDR3 nucleotides are TGTGCCAGCAGCGGGACTAGCGGGGGCCTCTCTGGGGCCAACGTCCTGACTTTC. Protein product: CASSGTSGGLSGANVLTF.